This T cell receptor (beta chain) was recorded in a study of post-analysis software for immune sequencing data. In the study overall: Several disease courses (relapsing-remitting, secondary progressive and progressive-relapsing) of multiple sclerosis were included.

Libraries were made from TCR beta cDNA, and they carried unique molecular identifiers. From around 1 to 10 million T cells, about 500,000 cDNA molecules were obtained. TCRdb recomputed calls from the PCR reads with MiXCR, one row per CDR3 protein. Seen here are hundreds of thousands of distinct CDR3 sequences, 25% to 30% observed once, and the top ten hold more than 0.55%. CDR1 SGHVS and CDR2 FQNEAQ come from the germline V gene. With 6 bases clipped from V and 4 bases from J, the junction kept 4 bases outside the gene matches. The CDR3 sequence is 15 residues long. The sample holds many counts of this clonotype. What it binds is unknown. Points from the study as a whole: For normalized Chao1 diversity, multiple sclerosis patients scored significantly lower than controls did. Strong co-clustering by F measure linked samples that shared a preparation batch. Patients showed TRBV5-6, TRBV5-1 and TRBV20-1 among four to six TRBV segments more frequent than in controls.

This chain joins TRBV7-8 and TRBJ2-1, with 12 nucleotides matching TRBD2. The clonotype was recovered from a girl aged 5-17 years with multiple sclerosis. The sequenced sample was blood. The CDR3 sequence is CASSRLAGAYNEQFF. The CDR3 region has the DNA TGTGCCAGCAGTCGACTAGCGGGGGCGTACAATGAGCAGTTCTTC.